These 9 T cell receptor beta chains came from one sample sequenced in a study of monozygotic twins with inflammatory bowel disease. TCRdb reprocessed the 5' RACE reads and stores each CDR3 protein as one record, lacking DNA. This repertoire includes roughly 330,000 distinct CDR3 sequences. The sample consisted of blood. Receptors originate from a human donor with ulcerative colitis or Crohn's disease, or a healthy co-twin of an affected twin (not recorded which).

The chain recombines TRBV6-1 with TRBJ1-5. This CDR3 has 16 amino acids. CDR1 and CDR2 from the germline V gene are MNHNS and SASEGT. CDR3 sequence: CASSEGIRASNQPQHF.

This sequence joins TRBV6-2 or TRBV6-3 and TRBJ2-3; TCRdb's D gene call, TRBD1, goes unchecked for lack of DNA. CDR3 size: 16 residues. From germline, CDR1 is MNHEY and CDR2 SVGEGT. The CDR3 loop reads CASSLYRGGGKDTQYF.

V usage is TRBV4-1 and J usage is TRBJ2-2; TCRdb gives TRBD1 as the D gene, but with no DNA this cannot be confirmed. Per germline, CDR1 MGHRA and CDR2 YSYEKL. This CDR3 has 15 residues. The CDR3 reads CASRVGTAISGELFF.

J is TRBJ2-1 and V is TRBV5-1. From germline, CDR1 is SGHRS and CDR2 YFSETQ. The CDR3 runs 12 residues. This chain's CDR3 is CASSLYANEQFF.

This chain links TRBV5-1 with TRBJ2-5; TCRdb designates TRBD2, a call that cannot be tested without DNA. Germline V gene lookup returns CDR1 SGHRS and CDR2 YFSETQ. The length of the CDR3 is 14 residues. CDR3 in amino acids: CASSNVAGDKTQYF.

The CDR3 sequence is CASRQSSVYGYTF. The chain has TRBV5-1 and TRBJ1-2. The CDR3 spans 13 residues. Germline V lookup: CDR1 SGHRS, CDR2 YFSETQ.

The CDR3 sequence: CSGHREFGYTF. V usage is TRBV20-1 and J usage is TRBJ1-2; TCRdb picks TRBD1, but there is no DNA to check that call. CDR1 DFQATT and CDR2 SNEGSKA come from the germline V gene (reference sequence). The CDR3 runs to 11 residues.

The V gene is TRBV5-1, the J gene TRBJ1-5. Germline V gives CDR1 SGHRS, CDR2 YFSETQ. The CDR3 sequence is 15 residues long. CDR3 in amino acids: CASSLGFDGNQPQHF.

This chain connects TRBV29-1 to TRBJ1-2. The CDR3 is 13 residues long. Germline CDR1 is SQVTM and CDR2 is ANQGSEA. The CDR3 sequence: CSVDYGTGRGYTF.